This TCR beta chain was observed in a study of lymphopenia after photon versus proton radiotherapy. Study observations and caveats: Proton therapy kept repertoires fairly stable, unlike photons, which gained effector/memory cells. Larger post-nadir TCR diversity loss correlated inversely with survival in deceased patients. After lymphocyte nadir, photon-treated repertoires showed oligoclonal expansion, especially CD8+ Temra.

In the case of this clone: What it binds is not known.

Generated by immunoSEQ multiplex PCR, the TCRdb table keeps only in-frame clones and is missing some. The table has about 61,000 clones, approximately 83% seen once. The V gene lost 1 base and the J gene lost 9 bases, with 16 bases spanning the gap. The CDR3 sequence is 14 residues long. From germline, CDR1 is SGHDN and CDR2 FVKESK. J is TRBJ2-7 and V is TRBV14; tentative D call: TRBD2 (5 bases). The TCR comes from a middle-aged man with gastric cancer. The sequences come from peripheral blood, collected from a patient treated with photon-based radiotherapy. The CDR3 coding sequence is TGTGCCAGCAGCCAAGTCGCCGGGATGTCGGGGCAGTACTTC. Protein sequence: CASSQVAGMSGQYF.